This T cell receptor beta chain was recovered during a study of CD8 T cells in ankylosing spondylitis. Note on this clonotype: Antigen specificity is unknown.

TCRdb called the 5' RACE reads again in MiXCR, with one record for every CDR3 protein. The data contain fewer than 350,000 distinct CDR3 sequences, around a tenth of them singletons. General study findings and limits: In reactive arthritis synovial fluid and blood, some motif variants had been reported before. A TCR beta motif of roughly 8 highly homologous variants seemed to mark ankylosing spondylitis blood. Reportedly, disease-linked clones are significantly enriched in ankylosing spondylitis patients' matched synovial fluid.

V shed 0 bases, J shed 2 bases, and the junction held 11 bases outside the gene matches. The CDR3 spans 18 residues. CDR1 and CDR2 from the germline V gene are KGHSH and LQKENI. The TCR comes from a female donor with ankylosing spondylitis or in good health (not recorded which). V gene TRBV18 combines with J gene TRBJ2-5; 8 bases match TRBD2. The source material was blood, either unsorted or a sorted T cell fraction (not recorded which). The CDR3 loop reads CASSPPLGSGRRQETQYF. The CDR3 nucleotides are TGTGCCAGCTCACCACCATTAGGCAGCGGGAGAAGACAAGAGACCCAGTACTTC.